These 16 T cell receptor beta chains were sequenced from one sample in a study of T cells in Graves' hyperthyroidism and ophthalmopathy. RNA transcripts were the template for amplifying TCR beta CDR3 regions. The HTBI primer set served for first-round RT-PCR of the TCR CDR3. Via MiXCR, TCRdb re-called the multiplex PCR reads, giving one row per CDR3 protein. The sample records about 770,000 distinct CDR3 sequences, approximately 19% being singletons. The sequencing sample was made of blood. The source of these receptors is a woman between 45 and 65 years old with Graves' hyperthyroidism that later progressed to Graves' ophthalmopathy.

Only a few counts were recorded for this clonotype. The rearrangement uses TRBV7-2 and TRBJ2-1, with D perhaps matching TRBD1 (6 bases). Trimming shortened V by 4 bases and J by 1 base, and 11 bases separated the two germline ends. This CDR3 spans 15 amino acids. Germline V gene data show CDR1 as SGHTA and CDR2 as FQGNSA. CDR3 DNA: TGTGCCAGCAGCTACTATGGACAGTCCTACAATGAGCAGTTCTTC. Protein product: CASSYYGQSYNEQFF.

The chain couples TRBV7-9 to TRBJ1-2; D call uncertain. The CDR3 is 14 residues long. Trimming stripped 5 bases from V and 6 bases from J, with 16 bases between. Germline-derived CDR1 and CDR2 are SEHNR and FQNEAQ (reference sequence). CDR3 residues: CASSVPSAVDGYTF. The CDR3, as DNA: TGTGCCAGCAGCGTACCCTCGGCGGTCGATGGCTACACCTTC.

To note about this clonotype: This clone may be a read error of a much larger clone one base away. This chain uses TRBV7-3 with TRBJ2-3; TRBD1 agrees at 8 bases. J lost 0 bases, V lost 3 bases, and 5 bases had no gene match. The germline V gene encodes CDR1 SGHTA and CDR2 FQGTGA. This CDR3 has 16 residues. The CDR3 protein is CASSFLGTGSTDTQYF. The DNA for the CDR3 is TGTGCCAGCAGCTTTTTAGGGACAGGAAGCACAGATACGCAGTATTTT.

Only a few counts were recorded for this clonotype. V gene TRBV3-1 combines with J gene TRBJ2-7, with 11 bases matching TRBD1. The CDR3 has 14 amino acids. J gave up 5 bases and V 3 bases, and 3 bases lay outside the gene matches. The germline CDR1 and CDR2 sequences are LGHDT and YNNKEL (reference sequence). The CDR3 DNA follows: TGTGCCAGCAGCCAGGGACAGGGGGGCGACGAGCAGTACTTC. This codes for CASSQGQGGDEQYF.

This clonotype came up many times. The rearrangement links TRBV5-1 to TRBJ2-1; 11 bases map to TRBD2. From germline, CDR1 is SGHRS and CDR2 YFSETQ. V was pared by 4 bases and J by 3 bases, with 12 bases of the junction left unmatched. CDR3 length: 18 residues. CDR3 residues: CASSRLPRLAGFYNEQFF. Here the CDR3 DNA reads TGCGCCAGCAGCCGACTCCCCCGACTAGCGGGGTTCTACAATGAGCAGTTCTTC. The full variable domain, rest sourced from reference TRBV5-1 and TRBJ2-1, is KAGVTQTPRYLIKTRGQQVTLSCSPISGHRSVSWYQQTPGQGLQFLFEYFSETQRNKGNFPGRFSGRQFSNSRSEMNVSTLELGDSALYLCASSRLPRLAGFYNEQFFGPGTRLTVL.

This clonotype was seen at least ten times. The chain couples TRBV12-3 or TRBV12-4 to TRBJ2-5, with D possibly TRBD1 on 5 matching bases. CDR3 length: 16 amino acids. The V end lost 10 bases, the J end lost 1 base, and 22 bases lay between the germline ends. CDR3 loop: CATYPTGDSTQETQYF. DNA of the CDR3: TGTGCCACGTACCCGACTGGCGACAGCACCCAAGAGACCCAGTACTTC.

This chain links TRBV4-1 with TRBJ1-3; D is undetermined. With 4 bases removed from V and 4 bases from J, the gap between germline ends came to 14 bases. The CDR3 consists of 15 residues. Looked up from germline, CDR1 is MGHRA and CDR2 is YSYEKL. The CDR3 DNA reads TGCGCCAGCAGCCCATCTAGAGGGCAGGGAAACACCATATATTTT. Encoded protein: CASSPSRGQGNTIYF.

This sequence joins TRBV16 and TRBJ1-1; tentative D call: TRBD1 (6 bases). The CDR3 sequence is 15 residues long. V was clipped by 2 bases and J by 7 bases, with 17 bases between them. Germline lookup yields CDR1 KGHSY and CDR2 FQNENV. The CDR3 sequence is CASSQRSGGLGEAFF. CDR3 DNA sequence: TGTGCCAGCAGCCAACGGTCGGGGGGCCTTGGTGAAGCTTTCTTT.

This clonotype appeared a few times. The chain couples TRBV20-1 to TRBJ2-3; no clear D. The germline V gene encodes CDR1 DFQATT and CDR2 SNEGSKA (reference sequence). V lost 2 bases and J 4 bases, leaving 13 bases between the germline ends. The CDR3 length is 14 residues. CDR3 region: CSARLPLGPDTQYF. As DNA, the CDR3 is TGCAGTGCTAGACTGCCCTTAGGCCCAGATACGCAGTATTTT.

This clonotype was counted ten times or more. The chain employs TRBV7-2 and TRBJ1-5; the D is unclear. V was cut by 8 bases and J by 0 bases, with 8 bases left in between. The CDR3 length is 13 residues. Germline V gives CDR1 SGHTA, CDR2 FQGNSA. As DNA, the CDR3 is TGTGCCAGCCAAGAGGGTAGCAATCAGCCCCAGCATTTT. Residues: CASQEGSNQPQHF.

This clonotype was counted a few times. V and J are TRBV29-1 and TRBJ2-7, with 9 positions matching TRBD1. Germline assignment: CDR1 SQVTM and CDR2 ANQGSEA. V was clipped by 7 bases and J by 0 bases; unmatched bases: 7. CDR3 size: 14 residues. CDR3 loop: CSATRDRVSYEQYF. For the CDR3, the DNA is TGCAGCGCGACCCGGGACAGGGTCTCCTACGAGCAGTACTTC.

The V and J genes are TRBV5-5 and TRBJ2-3; weak D call: TRBD1 (7 bases). The CDR3 spans 14 residues. V lost 5 bases and J lost 2, with 12 bases in between. Germline-derived CDR1 and CDR2 are SGHKS and YYEKEE (reference sequence). The CDR3 reads CASSAGQLTDTQYF. The CDR3 region has the DNA TGTGCCAGCAGTGCGGGACAGCTCACAGATACGCAGTATTTT.

This clonotype was observed a handful of times. The chain links TRBV24-1 to TRBJ2-3; D uncertain. The CDR3 covers 14 residues. Trimming pared 3 bases from V and 1 base from J, leaving 7 bases between. Germline-derived CDR1 and CDR2 are KGHDR and SFDVKD. The CDR3 loop reads CATSDTRGTDTQYF. The CDR3 DNA follows: TGTGCCACCAGTGATACAAGGGGCACAGATACGCAGTATTTT.

In this sample, this clonotype turned up many times. This chain uses TRBV18 with TRBJ2-5, with 7 bases aligning to TRBD2. J lost 2 bases, V lost 4 bases, and 10 bases had no gene match. The CDR3 is 16 residues long. Germline V gene data show CDR1 as KGHSH and CDR2 as LQKENI. CDR3 loop: CASSQPGRGVQETQYF. The CDR3 coding sequence is TGTGCCAGCTCACAACCCGGACGGGGGGTGCAAGAGACCCAGTACTTC.

J is TRBJ2-2 and V is TRBV27; D ambiguous. The ends were cut back, 3 bases at V and 1 base at J, with 6 bases in the middle. The CDR3 runs 14 residues. Looked up from germline, CDR1 is MNHEY and CDR2 is SMNVEV (reference sequence). The CDR3 loop is CASSFFRNTGELFF. CDR3 nucleotides: TGTGCCAGCAGTTTTTTTAGGAACACCGGGGAGCTGTTTTTT.

This chain joins TRBV5-5 and TRBJ2-1; possible D gene TRBD1, 5 bases. This CDR3 comprises 13 residues. With 0 bases removed from V and 10 bases from J, the gap between germline ends came to 11 bases. Germline V gene data show CDR1 as SGHKS and CDR2 as YYEKEE (reference sequence). The CDR3: CASSLGQGWEQFF. CDR3 bases: TGTGCCAGCAGCTTGGGGCAGGGTTGGGAGCAGTTCTTC.